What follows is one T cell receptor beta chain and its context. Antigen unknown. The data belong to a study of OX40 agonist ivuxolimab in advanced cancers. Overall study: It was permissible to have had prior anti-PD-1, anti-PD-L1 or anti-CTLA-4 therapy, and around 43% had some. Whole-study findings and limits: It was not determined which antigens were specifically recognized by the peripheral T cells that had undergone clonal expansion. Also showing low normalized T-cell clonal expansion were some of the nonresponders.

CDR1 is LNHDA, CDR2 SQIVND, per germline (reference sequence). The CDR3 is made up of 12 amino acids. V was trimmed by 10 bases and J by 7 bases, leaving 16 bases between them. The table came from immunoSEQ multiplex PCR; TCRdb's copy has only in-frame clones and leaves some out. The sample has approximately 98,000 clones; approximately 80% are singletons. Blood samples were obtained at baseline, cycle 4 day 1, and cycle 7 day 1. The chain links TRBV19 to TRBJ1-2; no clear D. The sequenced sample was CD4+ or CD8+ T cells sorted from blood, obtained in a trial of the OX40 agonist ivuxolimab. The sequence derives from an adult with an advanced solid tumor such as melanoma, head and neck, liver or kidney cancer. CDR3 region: CATRQAKGGYTF. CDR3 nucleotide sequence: TGTGCCACCCGTCAGGCAAAAGGTGGCTACACCTTC.